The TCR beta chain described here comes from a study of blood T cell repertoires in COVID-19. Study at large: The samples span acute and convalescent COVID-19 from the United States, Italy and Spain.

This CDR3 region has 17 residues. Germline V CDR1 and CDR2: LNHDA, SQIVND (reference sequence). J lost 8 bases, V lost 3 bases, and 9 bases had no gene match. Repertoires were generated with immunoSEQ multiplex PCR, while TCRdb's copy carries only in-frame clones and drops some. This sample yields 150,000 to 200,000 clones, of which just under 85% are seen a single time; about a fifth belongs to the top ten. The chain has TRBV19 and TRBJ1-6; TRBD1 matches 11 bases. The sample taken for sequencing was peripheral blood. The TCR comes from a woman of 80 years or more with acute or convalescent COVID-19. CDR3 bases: TGTGCCAGTAGTATTTTGTCAGCGGGACAGGGGGATTCACCCCTCCACTTT. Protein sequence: CASSILSAGQGDSPLHF.